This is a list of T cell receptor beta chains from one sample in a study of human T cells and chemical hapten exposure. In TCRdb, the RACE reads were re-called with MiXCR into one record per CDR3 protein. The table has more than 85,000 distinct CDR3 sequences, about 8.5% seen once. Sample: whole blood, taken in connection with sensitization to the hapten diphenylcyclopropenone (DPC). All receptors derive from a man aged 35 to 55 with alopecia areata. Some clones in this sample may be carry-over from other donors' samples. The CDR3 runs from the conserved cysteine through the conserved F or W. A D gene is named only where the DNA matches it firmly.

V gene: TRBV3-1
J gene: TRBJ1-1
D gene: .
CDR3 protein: CASSQATARNTEAFF

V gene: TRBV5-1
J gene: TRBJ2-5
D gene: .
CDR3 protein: CASSSGETQYF

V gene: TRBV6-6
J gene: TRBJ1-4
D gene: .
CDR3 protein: CASNQDGTNEKLFF

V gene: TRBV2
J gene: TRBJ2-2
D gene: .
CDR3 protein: CASSERPNTGELFF

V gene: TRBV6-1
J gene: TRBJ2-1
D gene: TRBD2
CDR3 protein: CASSALLAGRIPTYNEQFF

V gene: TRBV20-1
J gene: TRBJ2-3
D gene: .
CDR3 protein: CSAYRLGYAGTDTQYF

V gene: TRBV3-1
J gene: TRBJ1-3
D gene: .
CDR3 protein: CASSLPQSGNTIYF

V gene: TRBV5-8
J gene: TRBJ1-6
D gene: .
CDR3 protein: CASSLAKNGSPLHF

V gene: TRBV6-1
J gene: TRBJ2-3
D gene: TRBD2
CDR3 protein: CASSDFGTSGLSTDTQYF

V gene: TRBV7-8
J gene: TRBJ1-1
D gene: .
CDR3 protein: CASSNLKYTEAFF

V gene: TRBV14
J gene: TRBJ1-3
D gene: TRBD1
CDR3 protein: CASSQLRTGHAGNTIYF

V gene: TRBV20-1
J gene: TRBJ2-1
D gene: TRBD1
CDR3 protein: CSAITGTGGTNEQFF

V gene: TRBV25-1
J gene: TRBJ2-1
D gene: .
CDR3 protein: CASSTVAGNEQFF

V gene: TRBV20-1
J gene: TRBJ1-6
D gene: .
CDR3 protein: CSAGPGQTNSPLHF

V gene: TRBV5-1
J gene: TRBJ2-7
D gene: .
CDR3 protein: CASSYGGWDGLYEQYF

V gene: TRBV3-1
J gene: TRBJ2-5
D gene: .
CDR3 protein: CASSQETQYF

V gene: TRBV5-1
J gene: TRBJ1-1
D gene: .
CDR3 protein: CASSLRDTEAFF

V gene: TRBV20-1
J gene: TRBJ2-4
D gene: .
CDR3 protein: CSANFEEENIQYF

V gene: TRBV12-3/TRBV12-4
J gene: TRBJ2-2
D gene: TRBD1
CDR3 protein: CASTWTGRSNTGELFF

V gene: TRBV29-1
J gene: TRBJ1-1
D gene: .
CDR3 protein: CSVEDMGTEAFF

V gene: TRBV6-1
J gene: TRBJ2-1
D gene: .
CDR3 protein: CASSEAGSGPEQFF

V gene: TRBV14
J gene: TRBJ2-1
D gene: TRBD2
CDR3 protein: CASSQYAGAYNEQFF

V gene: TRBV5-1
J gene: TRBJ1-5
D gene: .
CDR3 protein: CASSPGTADNQPQHF

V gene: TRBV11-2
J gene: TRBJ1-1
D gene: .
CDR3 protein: CASSLRPPGPPGATEAFF

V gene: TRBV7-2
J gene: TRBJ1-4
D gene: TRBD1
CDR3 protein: CASSPGQVLNEKLFF

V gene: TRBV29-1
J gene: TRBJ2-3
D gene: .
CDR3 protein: CSAGRGTDTQYF

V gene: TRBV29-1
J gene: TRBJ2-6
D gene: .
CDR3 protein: CSVNDPSGANVLTF

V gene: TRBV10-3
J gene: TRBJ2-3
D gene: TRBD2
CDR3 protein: CAIRSTSGNGNTQYF

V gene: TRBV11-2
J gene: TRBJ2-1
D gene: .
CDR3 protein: CASSRGFPFYNEQFF

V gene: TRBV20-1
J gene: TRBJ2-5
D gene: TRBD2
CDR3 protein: CSASESGTEYF

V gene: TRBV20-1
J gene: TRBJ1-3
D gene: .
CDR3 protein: CSARVETAGNTIYF

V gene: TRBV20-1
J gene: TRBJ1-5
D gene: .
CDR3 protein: CSARYEAGDPINQPQHF

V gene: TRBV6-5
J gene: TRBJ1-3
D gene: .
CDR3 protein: CASSLVRGGGSSGNTIYF

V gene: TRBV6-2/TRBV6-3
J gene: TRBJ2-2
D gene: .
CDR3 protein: CASSFVGTGELFF

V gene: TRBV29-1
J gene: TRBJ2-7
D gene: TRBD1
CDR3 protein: CSGRTGNEQYF

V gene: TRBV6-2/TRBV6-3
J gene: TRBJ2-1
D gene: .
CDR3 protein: CATGKPLSSYNEQFF

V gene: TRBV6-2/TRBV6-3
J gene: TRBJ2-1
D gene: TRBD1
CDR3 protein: CASSYGTGSAYNEQFF

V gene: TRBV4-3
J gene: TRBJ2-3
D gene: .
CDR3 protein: CASSQAGGFGADTQYF

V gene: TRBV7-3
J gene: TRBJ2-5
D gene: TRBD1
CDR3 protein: CASSPQDPGGTQYF

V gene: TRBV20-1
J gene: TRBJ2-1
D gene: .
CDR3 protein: CSARDIFRDDEQFF

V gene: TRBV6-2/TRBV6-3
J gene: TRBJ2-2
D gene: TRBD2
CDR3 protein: CASRTTRDYFTGELFF

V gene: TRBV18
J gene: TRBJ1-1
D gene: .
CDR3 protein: CASSPPEKASMRINTEAFF

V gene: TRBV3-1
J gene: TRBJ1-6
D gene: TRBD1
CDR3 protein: CASSRRTGGEHSPLHF

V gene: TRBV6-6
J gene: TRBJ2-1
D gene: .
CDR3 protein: CASSQNFNEQFF

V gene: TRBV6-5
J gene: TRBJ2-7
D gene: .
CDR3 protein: CASSPGLNYEQYF

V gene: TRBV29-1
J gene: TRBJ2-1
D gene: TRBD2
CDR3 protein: CSVDPPATSGRAYNEQFF